The subject of this entry is one T cell receptor (beta chain). The data are from a study of blood T cell repertoires in COVID-19. On the study more broadly: Some COVID-19 samples were acute and others convalescent; all came from the United States, Italy and Spain.

Germline CDR1 reads SNHLY; CDR2 reads FYNNEI. V was clipped by 5 bases and J by 6 bases, with 17 bases between them. CDR3 length: 15 residues. Sequencing used immunoSEQ multiplex PCR; TCRdb keeps in-frame clones, though not all of them. The table records about 130,000 clones, roughly nine tenths of them present only once. Sequenced input: peripheral blood. The chain recombines TRBV2 with TRBJ2-1; D gene ambiguous. This clonotype was obtained from a man over 45 with active COVID-19. In nucleotides, the CDR3 is TGTGCCAGCAGTACGACTGGCCTCCCGCTCAATGAGCAGTTCTTC. It translates to CASSTTGLPLNEQFF.